This T cell receptor (beta chain) was obtained from a study of T cells after yellow fever vaccination. About the study: Libraries from low-cell-number fractions were prepared with the SMART-Seq v4 Ultra Low Input RNA kit. Study conclusions and caveats: The study re-detected most primary-vaccination clones after the booster (around 96% CD4, roughly 85% CD8).

This clonotype has only a few counts. Its antigen is still unknown. The CDR3 length is 15 residues. V dropped 6 bases and J dropped 2; count of bases not matched to a gene: 8. Germline-derived CDR1 and CDR2 are WSHSY and SAAADI. TCRdb reprocessed the 5' RACE reads with MiXCR, giving one entry per CDR3 protein. The sample has hundreds of thousands of distinct CDR3 sequences, approximately 12% seen once; the top ten hold 3.2%. This clonotype originated in a young man who received the YFV17D yellow fever vaccine. The sequenced sample was CD4+ T cells sorted from PBMCs, obtained 15 days after the yellow fever booster vaccination. V usage is TRBV10-2 and J usage is TRBJ2-7; TRBD2 matches 9 bases. The CDR3 protein is CASRLAGTIPYEQYF. CDR3 DNA: TGCGCCAGCAGGCTAGCGGGGACCATTCCCTACGAGCAGTACTTC.